The 8 T cell receptor beta chains below come from one sample, sequenced in a study of human T cells and chemical hapten exposure. The time point was: patch test 1, 2 weeks after DPC sensitization. This sample's treatment: therapeutic diphenylcyclopropenone sensitization with weekly scalp DPC. Via MiXCR, TCRdb re-called the RACE reads, giving one row per CDR3 protein. Seen here are 300,000 to 350,000 distinct CDR3 sequences, about 7% observed once, and the top ten hold 7.5% to 8.5%. The sample in question was whole blood, obtained in connection with sensitization to the hapten diphenylcyclopropenone (DPC). These receptors originate from a woman aged 18-29 years with alopecia areata. Some clones in this sample may be carry-over from other donors' samples.

In this sample, this clonotype turned up many times. The junction departs from the called germline gene at one end, perhaps through a read error. The rearrangement joins TRBV5-1 to TRBJ2-3; TRBD2 matches at 13 bases. This CDR3 contains 16 residues. Germline loops: CDR1 SGHRS, CDR2 YFSETQ. The CDR3 nucleotides read TGTGCCAGCAGCTTAGGACTAGCGGGGGCCACAGATACGCAGTATTTT. Its protein is CASSLGLAGATDTQYF.

This clonotype was counted ten times or more. The chain combines TRBV4-1 with TRBJ1-1; D remains unclear. V lost 8 bases and J lost 8, with 12 bases in between. The CDR3 loop spans 11 amino acids. The germline gives CDR1 MGHRA, CDR2 YSYEKL. For the CDR3, the DNA is TGCGCCAGCGGTGGATTAGGAGAAGCTTTCTTT. Residues: CASGGLGEAFF.

This clonotype was recorded a few times. The rearrangement joins TRBV7-9 to TRBJ2-1; 9 bases fit TRBD2. The germline V gene has CDR1 SEHNR and CDR2 FQNEAQ (reference sequence). Unmatched junction bases numbered 6, after V lost 2 bases and J lost 4 bases. This CDR3 contains 16 residues. The CDR3 loop reads CASSLLVTSGYNEQFF. The DNA of the CDR3 is TGTGCCAGCAGCTTACTTGTGACTAGCGGATACAATGAGCAGTTCTTC.

This clonotype has only a few counts. The CDR3 here is CSARADRFTDTQYF. The DNA for the CDR3 is TGCAGTGCTAGAGCAGACAGGTTCACAGATACGCAGTATTTT. The rearrangement links TRBV20-1 to TRBJ2-3; D possibly corresponds to TRBD1 (6 bases). Germline CDR1 is DFQATT and CDR2 is SNEGSKA (reference sequence). The V end was cut by 1 base, the J end by 2 bases, with 10 bases between. This CDR3 region has 14 residues.

The chain couples TRBV2 to TRBJ1-3; D gene ambiguous. Looked up from germline, CDR1 is SNHLY and CDR2 is FYNNEI. This CDR3 has 13 residues. Trimming took 4 bases from V and 4 from J, leaving 8 bases between them. Here the CDR3 reads CASSVGIGNTIYF. The CDR3 nucleotides are TGTGCCAGCAGTGTGGGGATAGGAAACACCATATATTTT.

This clonotype was seen many times. The chain uses TRBV20-1 and TRBJ2-5; 9 positions match TRBD1. This CDR3 has 13 residues. Trimming removed 3 bases from V and 5 bases from J; junction bases left unmatched: 4. The V gene's germline CDR1 is DFQATT and CDR2 SNEGSKA (reference sequence). The CDR3 here is CSASGTGLETQYF. The CDR3 DNA follows: TGCAGTGCTAGTGGGACAGGGTTGGAGACCCAGTACTTC.

V gene TRBV12-3 or TRBV12-4 combines with J gene TRBJ2-2; TRBD1 matches 8 bases. V dropped 6 bases and J dropped 4; count of bases not matched to a gene: 10. The CDR3 runs 16 residues. CDR3 nucleotides: TGTGCCAGCAGCCTTACCCAGGGGGCGAGCACCGGGGAGCTGTTTTTT. Translation gives CASSLTQGASTGELFF.

This rearrangement joins TRBV11-2 to TRBJ2-1; 9 bases line up with TRBD1. Germline values: CDR1 SGHAT, CDR2 FQNNGV. J gave up 7 bases and V 3 bases, and 4 bases lay outside the gene matches. The CDR3 spans 14 residues. The CDR3 DNA reads as TGTGCCAGCAGCTTTGGGACAGGGCTAAATGAGCAGTTCTTC. This gives the protein CASSFGTGLNEQFF.